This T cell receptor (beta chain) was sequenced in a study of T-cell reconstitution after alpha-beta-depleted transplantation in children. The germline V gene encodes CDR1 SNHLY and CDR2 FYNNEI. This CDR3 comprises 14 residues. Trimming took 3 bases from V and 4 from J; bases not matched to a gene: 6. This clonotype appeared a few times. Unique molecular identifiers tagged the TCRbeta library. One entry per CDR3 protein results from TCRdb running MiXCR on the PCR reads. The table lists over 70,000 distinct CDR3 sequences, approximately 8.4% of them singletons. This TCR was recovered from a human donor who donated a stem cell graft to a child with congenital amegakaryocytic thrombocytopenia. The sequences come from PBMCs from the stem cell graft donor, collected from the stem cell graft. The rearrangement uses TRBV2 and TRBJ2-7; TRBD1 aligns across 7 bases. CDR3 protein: CASSENRGEYEQYF. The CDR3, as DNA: TGTGCCAGCAGTGAGAACAGGGGCGAGTACGAGCAGTACTTC.